The 10 T cell receptor beta chains given below trace back to one sample, sequenced in a study of T cell responses to AZD1222 COVID-19 vaccine. Sequencing used immunoSEQ multiplex PCR; TCRdb keeps in-frame clones, though not all of them. Of approximately 67,000 clones listed, 80% to 85% are singletons. This sample comprised peripheral blood, obtained on day 0 of AZD1222 vaccination. Receptor source: an adult in good health.

The chain joins TRBV4-1 to TRBJ2-7, with TRBD1 as a possible D gene (5 bases). Germline CDR1 reads MGHRA; CDR2 reads YSYEKL. The CDR3 consists of 13 residues. Trimming pared 4 bases from V and 3 bases from J, leaving 10 bases between. The CDR3 nucleotides read TGCGCCAGCAGCCCCGCAGGGTTCTACGAGCAGTACTTC. The encoded protein is CASSPAGFYEQYF.

The chain couples TRBV3-1 (or the pseudogene TRBV3-2) to TRBJ1-5, with 8 bases matching TRBD1. The CDR3 consists of 18 residues. V lost 0 bases, J lost 7 bases, and 14 bases stayed unmatched. CDR1 is LGHDT, CDR2 YNNKEL, per germline (reference sequence). CDR3 bases: TGTGCCAGCAGCCAAGATCCGTGGAGACAGGGGAGATGGCAGCCCCAGCATTTT. Residues: CASSQDPWRQGRWQPQHF.

The DNA for the CDR3 is TGTGCCAGCAGCTTAGCAAGCTCCTACGAGCAGTACTTC. Amino acid sequence: CASSLASSYEQYF. The gene calls are TRBV11-3 and TRBJ2-7, with D hard to call. This CDR3 has 13 amino acids. Germline V gene data show CDR1 as SGHNT and CDR2 as YENEEA. Trimming removed 1 base from V and 0 bases from J, with 4 bases in between.

V and J are TRBV19 and TRBJ2-5, with 7 bases lining up with TRBD1. The CDR3 consists of 11 residues. V trimming: 6 bases; J trimming: 5 bases; junction bases outside the gene matches: 0. Per germline, CDR1 LNHDA and CDR2 SQIVND (reference sequence). This CDR3 is CASRTGETQYF. The CDR3 nucleotides are TGTGCCAGTAGGACAGGGGAGACCCAGTACTTC.

The J gene is TRBJ2-5, the V gene TRBV9, with TRBD1 identical over 7 bases. The ends lost 4 bases at V and 1 base at J; junction bases unmatched: 4. Germline CDR1 and CDR2: SGDLS and YYNGEE. There are 14 residues in the CDR3. The CDR3 nucleotides are TGTGCCAGCAGCCTAGGGACAGTCCAAGAGACCCAGTACTTC. This encodes CASSLGTVQETQYF.

The chain recombines TRBV7-2 with TRBJ1-4; the match to TRBD1 covers 7 bases. CDR3 length: 17 residues. CDR1 SGHTA and CDR2 FQGNSA come from the germline V gene. The junction had 8 bases not matched to a gene; V was cut back by 0 bases and J by 4 bases. CDR3 amino acids: CASSLAWGRGINEKLFF. The CDR3, as DNA: TGTGCCAGCAGCTTAGCCTGGGGCAGGGGGATTAATGAAAAACTGTTTTTT.

The genes are TRBV7-2 and TRBJ2-4; 8 bases map to TRBD1. Losses at the gene ends were 5 bases for V and 8 bases for J; bases not matched to a gene: 11. The CDR3 loop spans 15 amino acids. Germline loops: CDR1 SGHTA, CDR2 FQGNSA. CDR3 sequence (DNA): TGTGCCAGCAGCGATGGGACAGGTTTGGGATACATTCAGTACTTC. This sequence encodes CASSDGTGLGYIQYF.

This clone came up once. This chain joins TRBV5-1 and TRBJ2-7; 7 bases are shared with TRBD1. Germline values: CDR1 SGHRS, CDR2 YFSETQ. J lost 5 bases, V lost 4 bases, and 6 bases had no gene match. The CDR3 contains 13 residues. CDR3 bases: TGCGCCAGCAGCACGACAGGGTTCCACGAGCAGTACTTC. This translates into CASSTTGFHEQYF.

The chain has TRBV19 and TRBJ2-7, with 8 bases fitting TRBD2. Trimming removed 5 bases from V and 3 bases from J; junction bases left unmatched: 9. CDR1 and CDR2 (germline): LNHDA, SQIVND (reference sequence). This CDR3 has 15 residues. The CDR3 nucleotides read TGTGCCAGTAGTTGGTTAGCGGGAAGTCACTACGAGCAGTACTTC. This encodes CASSWLAGSHYEQYF.

Of note for this clone: The same CDR3 also results from other DNA sequences found in this sample. The chain uses TRBV4-1 and TRBJ1-5; D remains unclear. The CDR3 runs to 15 residues. The germline CDR1 and CDR2 sequences are MGHRA and YSYEKL. The V gene lost 0 bases and the J gene lost 0 bases, with 6 bases spanning the gap. CDR3 region: CASSQEVGSNQPQHF. The CDR3 DNA reads as TGCGCCAGCAGCCAAGAGGTGGGTAGCAATCAGCCCCAGCATTTT.